The subject of this entry is one T cell receptor beta chain. This CDR3 spans 14 amino acids. Unmatched junction bases numbered 10, after V lost 1 base and J lost 12 bases. CDR1 is GTSNPN and CDR2 is SVGIG in the germline V gene (reference sequence). These data are taken from a study of blood T cell repertoires in COVID-19. Study-level background: Nucleic acid was either cDNA or gDNA, and it came from T cells, B-cell-depleted T cells, or PBMCs.

Profiling relied on immunoSEQ multiplex PCR, and the TCRdb table lists in-frame clones only, not all of them. Counted here are 250,000 to 300,000 clones, about nine tenths occurring once; the ten biggest clones make up 10% to 12%. The V call is TRBV30, the J call TRBJ2-7, with TRBD2 identical over 12 bases. Sequencing was carried out using peripheral blood. The receptor's source is a woman aged 30 to 39 with COVID-19, enrolled during active disease. CDR3 nucleotide sequence: TGTGCCTGGAGTGAGGATAGGACTAGCGGGAAGTGGTACTTC. Translating gives CAWSEDRTSGKWYF.